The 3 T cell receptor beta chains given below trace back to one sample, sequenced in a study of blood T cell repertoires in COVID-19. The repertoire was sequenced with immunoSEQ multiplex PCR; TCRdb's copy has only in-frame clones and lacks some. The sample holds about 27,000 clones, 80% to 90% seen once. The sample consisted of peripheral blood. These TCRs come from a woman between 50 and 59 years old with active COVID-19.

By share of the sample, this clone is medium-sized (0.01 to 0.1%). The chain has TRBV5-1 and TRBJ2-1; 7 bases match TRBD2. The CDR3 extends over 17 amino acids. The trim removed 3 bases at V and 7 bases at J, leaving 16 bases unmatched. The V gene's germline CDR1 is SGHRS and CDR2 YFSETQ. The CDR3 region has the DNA TGCGCCAGCAGCTCTAATCCATGGGGGGAGGGCTTAAATGAGCAGTTCTTC. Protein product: CASSSNPWGEGLNEQFF.

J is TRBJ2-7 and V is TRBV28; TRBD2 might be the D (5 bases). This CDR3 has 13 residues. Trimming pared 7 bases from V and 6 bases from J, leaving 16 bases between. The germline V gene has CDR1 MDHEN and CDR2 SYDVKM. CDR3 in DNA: TGTGCCAGCAAGTCCTTCCCCCGGGGCGAGCAGTACTTC. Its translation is CASKSFPRGEQYF.

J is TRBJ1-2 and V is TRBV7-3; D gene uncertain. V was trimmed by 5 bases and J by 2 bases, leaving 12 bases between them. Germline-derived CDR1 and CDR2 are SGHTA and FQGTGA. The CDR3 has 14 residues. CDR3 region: CASSVDGGNYGYTF. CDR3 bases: TGTGCCAGCAGCGTCGATGGCGGAAACTATGGCTACACCTTC.